The table lists the clone carrying this T cell receptor beta chain with many counts. Its target is unknown. The CDR3 sequence is 18 residues long. Between the trimmed V and J ends, which lost 3 bases and 2 bases, there was a span of 20 bases. Germline V CDR1 and CDR2: KGHSH, LQKENI. The sample originates from a study of human T cells and chemical hapten exposure. Study results and caveats: Expanded TCRs were compared with controls, and the expanded TCRs formed significantly more large CDR3 similarity clusters.

A single record per CDR3 protein comes from TCRdb applying MiXCR to the RACE reads. The sample has a few hundred thousand distinct CDR3 sequences; just under 6.5% are singletons. Time point specified: patch test 2, 6 weeks after DPC sensitization. Treatment meaning: therapeutic diphenylcyclopropenone sensitization with weekly scalp DPC. The sequence was obtained from a young woman with alopecia areata. Some clones in this sample may be carry-over from other donors' samples. This chain uses TRBV18 with TRBJ1-5, with D perhaps matching TRBD1 (6 bases). Sequenced here: whole blood, sampled in connection with sensitization to the hapten diphenylcyclopropenone (DPC). The CDR3 nucleotides read TGTGCCAGCTCACCCTCCTTCACAGGGAGAGCGGGCAATCAGCCCCAGCATTTT. Its translation is CASSPSFTGRAGNQPQHF.